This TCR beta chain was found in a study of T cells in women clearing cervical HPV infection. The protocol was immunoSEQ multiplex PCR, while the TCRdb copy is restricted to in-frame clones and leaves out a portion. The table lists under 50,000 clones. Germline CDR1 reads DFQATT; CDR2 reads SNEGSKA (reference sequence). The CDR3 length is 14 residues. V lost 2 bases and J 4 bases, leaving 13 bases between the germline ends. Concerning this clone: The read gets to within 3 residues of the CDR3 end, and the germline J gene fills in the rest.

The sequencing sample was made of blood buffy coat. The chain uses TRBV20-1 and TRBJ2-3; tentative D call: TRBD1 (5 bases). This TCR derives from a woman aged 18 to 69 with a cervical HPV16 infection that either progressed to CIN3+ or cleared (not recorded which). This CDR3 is CSARRRQGSDTQYF. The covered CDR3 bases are TGCAGTGCTAGACGGCGTCAGGGCTCAGATACG.